One sample yielded the 5 T cell receptor beta chains listed below, sequenced in a study of cytomegalovirus exposure and HLA in healthy donors (TCRdb year 2017). To prepare the library, the immunoSEQ multiplex PCR assay was applied. The multiplex PCR relied on a mix of 60 forward primers for TCR Vbeta segments and 13 reverse primers for TCR Jbeta segments. TCRdb took over this immuneACCESS table, retaining in-frame rearrangements with V and J assigned. Such tables are incomplete; in checked studies, under half of the missing clones stem from an unresolved V gene, and the remainder is unexplained. The sample contains 150,000 to 200,000 clones, about 86% of them found a single time. The ten biggest clones cover around 2% of the sample. What was sequenced was PBMCs. These receptors all stem from a woman between 18 and 29 years old in good health and CMV-seropositive.

V gene TRBV21-1 combines with J gene TRBJ1-1. TRBV21-1 is tagged as a pseudogene. The length of the CDR3 is 15 residues. DNA for the CDR3: TGTGCCAGCAGCAAAGGAGGAGAACAGAACACTGAAGCTTTCTTT. Translated: CASSKGGEQNTEAFF.

Notes on this clone: A clone one base away is much larger, so this may be a read error. Other DNA sequences of this sample code for an identical CDR3. The V call is TRBV4-1, the J call TRBJ2-1, with 15 bases that match TRBD2. The CDR3 contains 16 residues. Losses at the gene ends were 4 bases for V and 4 bases for J; bases not matched to a gene: 2. Germline V gives CDR1 MGHRA, CDR2 YSYEKL. The CDR3, as DNA: TGCGCCAGCAGCCCCGGGACTAGCGGGGGGTACAATGAGCAGTTCTTC. Translating it yields CASSPGTSGGYNEQFF.

This clone was seen more than once but under ten times. This chain uses TRBV28 with TRBJ2-4, with 8 bases that match TRBD2. Germline V gene lookup returns CDR1 MDHEN and CDR2 SYDVKM. The V and J ends lost 6 bases and 14 bases, in that order; junction bases with no gene match: 18. CDR3 length equals 15 residues. CDR3 sequence: CASRDRGGRGVLEYF. In nucleotides, the CDR3 is TGTGCCAGCAGGGATCGGGGGGGCCGGGGAGTTTTGGAGTACTTC.

CDR3 protein: CAYRTGAYTEAFF. The CDR3 nucleotides read TGTGCCTATCGGACAGGGGCCTACACTGAAGCTTTCTTT. V usage is TRBV30 and J usage is TRBJ1-1; 9 nucleotides align to TRBD1. The V gene's germline CDR1 is GTSNPN and CDR2 SVGIG (reference sequence). V lost 7 bases to trimming and J lost 3 bases; unmatched junction nucleotides: 6. CDR3 length equals 13 residues.

The chain carries TRBV9 and TRBJ1-1; tentatively, D is TRBD1 (6 bases). Germline V gene sequence: CDR1 SGDLS, CDR2 YYNGEE. V lost 4 bases and J lost 5, with 18 bases in between. The CDR3 sequence is 15 residues long. CDR3 sequence: CASSSRGGGRTEAFF. In DNA form, the CDR3 reads TGTGCCAGCAGCTCCCGGGGAGGGGGGAGAACTGAAGCTTTCTTT.